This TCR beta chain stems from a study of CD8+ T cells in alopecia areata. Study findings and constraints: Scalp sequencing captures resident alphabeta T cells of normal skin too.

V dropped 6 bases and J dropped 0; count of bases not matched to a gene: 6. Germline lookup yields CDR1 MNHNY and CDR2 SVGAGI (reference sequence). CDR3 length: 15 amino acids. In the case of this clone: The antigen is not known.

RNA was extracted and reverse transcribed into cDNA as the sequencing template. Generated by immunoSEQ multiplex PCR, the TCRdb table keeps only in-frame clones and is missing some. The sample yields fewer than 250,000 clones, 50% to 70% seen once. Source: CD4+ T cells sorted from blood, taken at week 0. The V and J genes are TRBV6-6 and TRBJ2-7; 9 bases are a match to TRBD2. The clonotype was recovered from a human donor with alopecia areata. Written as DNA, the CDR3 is TGTGCCAGCAGGACTAGCGGTCTTAGCTCCTACGAGCAGTACTTC. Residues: CASRTSGLSSYEQYF.